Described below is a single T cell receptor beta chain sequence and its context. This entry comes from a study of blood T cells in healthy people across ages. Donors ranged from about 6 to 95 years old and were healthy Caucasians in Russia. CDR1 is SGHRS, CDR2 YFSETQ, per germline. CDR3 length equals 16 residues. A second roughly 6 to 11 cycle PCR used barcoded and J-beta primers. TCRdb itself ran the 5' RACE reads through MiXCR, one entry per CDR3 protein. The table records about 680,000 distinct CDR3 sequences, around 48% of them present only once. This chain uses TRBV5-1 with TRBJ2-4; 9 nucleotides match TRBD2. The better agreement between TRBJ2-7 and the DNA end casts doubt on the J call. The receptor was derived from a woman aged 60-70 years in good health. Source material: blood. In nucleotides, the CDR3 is TGCGCCAGCAGCTTGGAGGAGGGCGGGAGGGCCCGCGAGCAGTACTTC. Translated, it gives CASSLEEGGRAREQYF.